The 18 T cell receptor beta chains below were found in one sample sequenced in a study of T cells in Graves' hyperthyroidism and ophthalmopathy. Researchers took RNA transcripts and amplified the TCR beta CDR3 regions from them. A first-round RT-PCR of the TCR CDR3 used the HTBI primer set. TCRdb reanalysed the multiplex PCR reads using MiXCR and keeps one entry per CDR3 protein. Of over 700,000 distinct CDR3 sequences listed, 38% are singletons. Sequenced input: blood. The origin of the receptors is a man between 18 and 29 years old with Graves' hyperthyroidism.

This clonotype was detected a few times. The J gene is TRBJ2-2, the V gene TRBV15; TRBD1 aligns across 10 bases. The ends lost 5 bases at V and 4 bases at J; junction bases unmatched: 7. This CDR3 has 16 residues. Germline V gene lookup returns CDR1 LNHNV and CDR2 YYDKDF (reference sequence). CDR3 sequence reads: CATSSRTGGITGELFF. CDR3 DNA sequence: TGTGCCACCAGCTCCCGGACAGGGGGTATCACCGGGGAGCTGTTTTTT.

The sample holds many counts of this clonotype. The chain recombines TRBV29-1 with TRBJ1-1; D is perhaps TRBD1 (6 bases). CDR3 length: 13 residues. V was pared by 6 bases and J by 4 bases, with 15 bases between. The germline CDR1 and CDR2 sequences are SQVTM and ANQGSEA. The CDR3 loop is CSVEQQGLTEAFF. For the CDR3, the DNA is TGCAGCGTCGAACAACAGGGACTCACTGAAGCTTTCTTT.

The chain has TRBV10-3 and TRBJ1-6; 8 nucleotides match TRBD1. Trimming at V came to 11 bases and at J to 9 bases, leaving 9 bases not matched to a gene. Germline loops: CDR1 ENHRY, CDR2 SYGVKD. The CDR3 is made up of 13 amino acids. The CDR3 protein is CAGQQGGLSPLHF. DNA of the CDR3: TGTGCCGGCCAACAGGGGGGCCTTTCACCCCTCCACTTT.

As regards this clonotype: One base away lies a much larger clone, so this may be a sequencing read error. The chain joins TRBV20-1 to TRBJ2-7; 8 bases are a match to TRBD1. The CDR3 consists of 15 residues. Germline V gene data show CDR1 as DFQATT and CDR2 as SNEGSKA (reference sequence). J gave up 4 bases and V 5 bases, and 13 bases lay outside the gene matches. The CDR3 loop reads CSAGSGQGFGYEQYF. The DNA for the CDR3 is TGCAGTGCTGGATCCGGACAGGGCTTCGGGTACGAGCAGTACTTC.

The chain employs TRBV7-2 and TRBJ1-1; a weak D match, TRBD1 (5 bases). CDR3 length: 16 residues. Germline assignment: CDR1 SGHTA and CDR2 FQGNSA. The V end was cut by 5 bases, the J end by 0 bases, with 16 bases between. The DNA for the CDR3 is TGTGCCAGCAGCCAATCCCGACAGTCAATGAACACTGAAGCTTTCTTT. It specifies CASSQSRQSMNTEAFF.

In DNA form, the CDR3 reads TGTGCCAGTACCCCGGACAGGGGCACCGGGGAGCTGTTTTTT. Protein sequence: CASTPDRGTGELFF. The chain uses TRBV19 and TRBJ2-2; 9 nucleotides line up with TRBD1. The CDR3 spans 14 residues. CDR1 is LNHDA and CDR2 is SQIVND in the germline V gene (reference sequence). After removal of 7 bases from V and 4 bases from J, the junction contained 4 bases not matched to a gene.

This rearrangement joins TRBV9 to TRBJ2-2, with D unclear. The germline V gene has CDR1 SGDLS and CDR2 YYNGEE. The CDR3 has 14 residues. V gave up 8 bases and J gave up 2 bases, with 13 bases separating them. CDR3 DNA sequence: TGTGCCAGTTTAAGTAACTCCAACACCGGGGAGCTGTTTTTT. Translated: CASLSNSNTGELFF.

This chain uses TRBV6-6 with TRBJ1-2; no reliable D call. With 3 bases removed from V and 2 bases from J, the gap between germline ends came to 16 bases. The CDR3 runs to 16 residues. In germline, CDR1 is MNHNY, CDR2 SVGAGI (reference sequence). Written as DNA, the CDR3 is TGTGCCAGCAGTTATAACCTGGCCGGCCAAAACTATGGCTACACCTTC. This gives the protein CASSYNLAGQNYGYTF.

V is TRBV10-3 and J is TRBJ1-5; D is unclear. The germline V gene encodes CDR1 ENHRY and CDR2 SYGVKD. The CDR3 totals 14 residues. The V end was cut by 10 bases, the J end by 3 bases, with 16 bases between. The CDR3 protein is CATGDRGLNQPQHF. For the CDR3, the DNA is TGTGCCACCGGAGACCGCGGTCTCAATCAGCCCCAGCATTTT.

The chain couples TRBV29-1 to TRBJ1-4; maybe TRBD1 (5 bases). The V gene lost 8 bases and the J gene lost 7 bases, with 11 bases spanning the gap. From germline, CDR1 is SQVTM and CDR2 ANQGSEA. The CDR3 spans 11 residues. CDR3 nucleotide sequence: TGCAGCTTTGGGGGAGGTGAAAAACTGTTTTTT. It encodes CSFGGGEKLFF.

The table lists this clonotype with a few counts. This sequence joins TRBV4-1 and TRBJ2-7; 7 bases match TRBD1. The length of the CDR3 is 14 residues. CDR1 and CDR2 from the germline V gene are MGHRA and YSYEKL. The trim removed 2 bases at V and 5 bases at J, leaving 6 bases unmatched. The CDR3 bases are TGCGCCAGCAGCCAAACAGGGGACACGGACGAGCAGTACTTC. As protein: CASSQTGDTDEQYF.

This clonotype was counted only a few times. The chain uses TRBV20-1 and TRBJ1-2; TRBD1 aligns across 9 bases. The CDR3 is made up of 18 amino acids. Germline CDR1 and CDR2: DFQATT and SNEGSKA (reference sequence). V gave up 0 bases and J gave up 3 bases; unmatched junction bases: 14. CDR3 nucleotide sequence: TGCAGTGCTAGAGATTTTGCACCGGGACAGGGACATGACTATGGCTACACCTTC. Amino acids: CSARDFAPGQGHDYGYTF.

The chain uses TRBV2 and TRBJ1-3; the match to TRBD1 covers 7 bases. Germline V lookup: CDR1 SNHLY, CDR2 FYNNEI. The CDR3 contains 15 residues. J was trimmed by 0 bases and V by 8 bases; bases with no gene match: 7. CDR3 loop: CASARWTGSGNTIYF. In nucleotides, the CDR3 is TGTGCCAGCGCCCGATGGACAGGCTCTGGAAACACCATATATTTT.

This clonotype was counted only a few times. This chain joins TRBV5-6 and TRBJ2-5, with D unresolved. Trimming stripped 2 bases from V and 1 base from J, with 12 bases between. The CDR3 spans 15 residues. Looked up from germline, CDR1 is SGHDT and CDR2 is YYEEEE. CDR3 protein: CASSFDLPPQETQYF. The CDR3 nucleotides are TGTGCCAGCAGCTTTGATCTTCCCCCCCAAGAGACCCAGTACTTC. The entire variable domain, with the rest obtained from reference TRBV5-6 and TRBJ2-5, is as follows: DAGVTQSPTHLIKTRGQQVTLRCSPKSGHDTVSWYQQALGQGPQFIFQYYEEEERQRGNFPDRFSGHQFPNYSSELNVNALLLGDSALYLCASSFDLPPQETQYFGPGTRLLVL.

The sample holds many counts of this clonotype. CDR3 bases: TGTGCCAGCAGTGAAACAGCTGGGGCCAACGTCCTGACTTTC. Translating it yields CASSETAGANVLTF. The chain links TRBV2 to TRBJ2-6; D not certain. The CDR3 is made up of 14 amino acids. The V end was cut by 2 bases, the J end by 2 bases, with 4 bases between. Germline V lookup: CDR1 SNHLY, CDR2 FYNNEI.

This clonotype came up many times. This chain joins TRBV2 and TRBJ2-7, with TRBD1 as a possible D gene (6 bases). Germline values: CDR1 SNHLY, CDR2 FYNNEI. The CDR3 covers 12 residues. The V end lost 8 bases, the J end lost 4 bases, and 12 bases lay between the germline ends. The CDR3 nucleotides are TGTGCCAGCCGAGGACAGACTTACGAGCAGTACTTC. Protein sequence: CASRGQTYEQYF.

As regards this clonotype: A clone one base away is much larger, so this may be a read error. The V gene is TRBV29-1, the J gene TRBJ2-2; possibly TRBD2 for D (6 bases). Germline CDR1 and CDR2: SQVTM and ANQGSEA. This CDR3 contains 13 residues. CDR3 sequence: CSVEQEYTGGLFF. The CDR3 DNA reads TGCAGCGTTGAGCAGGAGTACACCGGGGGGCTGTTTTTT.

This clonotype appeared many times. This chain connects TRBV10-3 to TRBJ2-6, with a tentative D call TRBD1 (6 bases). Trimming stripped 3 bases from V and 3 bases from J, with 9 bases between. Germline assignment: CDR1 ENHRY and CDR2 SYGVKD. The CDR3 extends over 15 amino acids. CDR3 bases: TGTGCCATCAGTGATTGGACAGATGGGGCCAACGTCCTGACTTTC. It encodes CAISDWTDGANVLTF.